Presented here are 9 T cell receptor beta chains from one specimen sequenced in a study of control samples from healthy donors and cancer patients. Assay used: immunoSEQ multiplex PCR; TCRdb lists only in-frame clones, some missing. The repertoire holds 70,000 to 80,000 clones, with roughly 84% as singletons. The sequenced sample was blood. The receptor set was obtained from a man aged 50 to 60 in good health.

The J gene is TRBJ1-2, the V gene TRBV6-5; tentative D call: TRBD1 (5 bases). With 0 bases removed from V and 4 bases from J, the gap between germline ends came to 9 bases. This CDR3 has 14 residues. Germline V gene sequence: CDR1 MNHEY, CDR2 SVGAGI. The CDR3 spells CASSYSVRVYGYTF. The CDR3 coding sequence is TGTGCCAGCAGTTACTCGGTCAGGGTCTATGGCTACACCTTC.

The V and J genes are TRBV19 and TRBJ1-5; D is possibly TRBD1 (6 bases). The CDR3 totals 14 residues. The germline V and J ends were trimmed by 5 bases and 5 bases, with 13 bases remaining between them. In germline, CDR1 is LNHDA, CDR2 SQIVND (reference sequence). Here the CDR3 DNA reads TGTGCCAGTAGTCCGCCGGGGGCTTATCAGCCCCAGCATTTT. Protein: CASSPPGAYQPQHF.

CDR3 bases: TGTGCCAGCAGTTCCGACCCGCTGATAATCGACAGGAATAATTCACCCCTCCACTTT. Its protein is CASSSDPLIIDRNNSPLHF. V gene TRBV6-2 or TRBV6-3 combines with J gene TRBJ1-6, with a possible D match to TRBD1 (6 bases). Germline V gives CDR1 MNHEY, CDR2 SVGEGT. CDR3 length: 19 amino acids. V shed 4 bases and J shed 5 bases, with 24 bases lying between them.

This chain links TRBV5-1 with TRBJ2-2; no definite D call. Germline V lookup: CDR1 SGHRS, CDR2 YFSETQ. The CDR3 length is 15 residues. V was shortened by 0 bases and J by 2 bases, with 8 bases between the two germline ends. The CDR3 region is CASSLVGTNTGELFF. CDR3 DNA sequence: TGCGCCAGCAGCTTGGTCGGCACCAACACCGGGGAGCTGTTTTTT.

The chain employs TRBV30 and TRBJ2-4, with no clear D. Trimming stripped 2 bases from V and 8 bases from J, with 19 bases between. CDR1 is GTSNPN, CDR2 SVGIG, per germline (reference sequence). There are 15 residues in the CDR3. CDR3 residues: CAWSTGTFSGDIQYF. Here the CDR3 DNA reads TGTGCCTGGAGTACCGGTACCTTCTCTGGGGACATTCAGTACTTC.

The gene calls are TRBV25-1 and TRBJ1-4; D uncertain. Germline V CDR1 and CDR2: MGHDK, SYGVNS. V was shortened by 4 bases and J by 4 bases, with 10 bases between the two germline ends. This CDR3 has 14 amino acids. The CDR3 DNA is TGTGCCAGCAGTGGGACGGGATTTAATGAAAAACTGTTTTTT. This sequence encodes CASSGTGFNEKLFF.

This chain uses TRBV27 with TRBJ2-7; D is tentatively TRBD1 or TRBD2 (5 bases each). Germline CDR1 and CDR2: MNHEY and SMNVEV (reference sequence). The CDR3 spans 11 residues. V was shortened by 1 base and J by 13 bases, with 11 bases between the two germline ends. The CDR3 coding sequence is TGTGCCAGCAGTTTATATGGACGGGACTACTTC. Protein sequence: CASSLYGRDYF.

The V call is TRBV2, the J call TRBJ2-1; TRBD2 agrees at 10 bases. This CDR3 contains 15 residues. With V trimmed by 5 bases and J by 5 bases, 6 bases remained unmatched. Germline assignment: CDR1 SNHLY and CDR2 FYNNEI. The DNA for the CDR3 is TGTGCCAGCAGTACTCTAGCGGGAGCCCACAATGAGCAGTTCTTC. It yields the protein CASSTLAGAHNEQFF.

The chain employs TRBV28 and TRBJ2-7; possible D gene TRBD2, 5 bases. The V gene lost 6 bases and the J gene lost 7 bases, with 19 bases spanning the gap. CDR1 and CDR2 (germline): MDHEN, SYDVKM. This CDR3 comprises 14 residues. As DNA, the CDR3 is TGTGCCAGCAGCGGACTGGACTCGGCCCCAGAGCAGTACTTC. It encodes CASSGLDSAPEQYF. Looking up the rest from reference TRBV28 and TRBJ2-7 gives the full variable domain: DVKVTQSSRYLVKRTGEKVFLECVQDMDHENMFWYRQDPGLGLRLIYFSYDVKMKEKGDIPEGYSVSREKKERFSLILESASTNQTSMYLCASSGLDSAPEQYFGPGTRLTVT.